This entry features one T cell receptor (beta chain) sequence. Per the authors' pipeline: It was from reference gene primer amplification that nucleated cell counts were estimated. The assay was immunoSEQ multiplex PCR, and TCRdb's table has in-frame clones only and misses some. The V and J calls and clone size come from that table; D and trimming were worked out from the DNA. Of about 300,000 clones listed, approximately 89% were seen once; the top ten hold approximately 7%. The data were taken from a study of blood T cell repertoires in COVID-19. Looking at the study overall: Whether acute or convalescent, the COVID-19 samples came from the United States, Italy and Spain.

The clonotype was recovered from a woman aged 30 to 39 who had recovered from COVID-19. The specimen sequenced was peripheral blood.

CDR3 DNA sequence: TGTGCCAGCAGTGCCCGACAGGGGCGTAACACCGGGGAGCTGTTTTTT. Its translation: CASSARQGRNTGELFF. This rearrangement joins TRBV6-1 to TRBJ2-2, with TRBD1 matching over 8 bases. CDR1 MNHNS and CDR2 SASEGT come from the germline V gene. The CDR3 loop spans 16 amino acids. V lost 4 bases and J lost 2; bases outside the gene matches: 6.